Below, 10 T cell receptor beta chains from the same sample are listed, as sequenced in a study of blood T cell repertoires in COVID-19. Profiled with immunoSEQ multiplex PCR; TCRdb holds only in-frame clones, not every one. Altogether around 86,000 clones are present, approximately 84% being singletons, with the ten largest covering over 9.5%. The specimen was peripheral blood. The receptors come from a human donor in a cohort sampled during active COVID-19.

This chain links TRBV7-8 with TRBJ2-2, with D possibly being TRBD2 (5 bases). With 4 bases removed from V and 6 bases from J, the gap between germline ends came to 15 bases. CDR3 length: 15 residues. CDR1 SGHVS and CDR2 FQNEAQ come from the germline V gene. The CDR3: CASSSRAGGSGELFF. The DNA for the CDR3 is TGTGCCAGCAGCTCGCGGGCCGGCGGTTCCGGGGAGCTGTTTTTT. The whole variable domain, filled in from reference TRBV7-8 and TRBJ2-2, reads GAGVSQSPRYKVAKRGQDVALRCDPISGHVSLFWYQQALGQGPEFLTYFQNEAQLDKSGLPSDRFFAERPEGSVSTLKIQRTQQEDSAVYLCASSSRAGGSGELFFGEGSRLTVL.

The chain has TRBV29-1 and TRBJ1-1; tentatively, D is TRBD1 (5 bases). CDR1 is SQVTM, CDR2 ANQGSEA, per germline. V dropped 4 bases and J dropped 4 bases, with 13 bases sitting between them. The CDR3 has 13 amino acids. In DNA, the CDR3 is TGCAGCGTTGGATTGGGGGGGGGCACTGAAGCTTTCTTT. It encodes CSVGLGGGTEAFF. The full variable domain, its missing parts supplied by reference TRBV29-1 and TRBJ1-1, is SAVISQKPSRDICQRGTSLTIQCQVDSQVTMMFWYRQQPGQSLTLIATANQGSEATYESGFVIDKFPISRPNLTFSTLTVSNMSPEDSSIYLCSVGLGGGTEAFFGQGTRLTVV.

The chain carries TRBV15 and TRBJ1-5; a possible D gene is TRBD1 (5 bases). The germline V gene encodes CDR1 LNHNV and CDR2 YYDKDF (reference sequence). This CDR3 has 15 amino acids. Trimming pared 0 bases from V and 3 bases from J, leaving 9 bases between. The CDR3 nucleotides read TGTGCCACCAGCAGAGATCTGACAGTCAATCAGCCCCAGCATTTT. Translation: CATSRDLTVNQPQHF.

This clone was observed once. V and J are TRBV5-1 and TRBJ1-4; D is uncertain. Germline V lookup: CDR1 SGHRS, CDR2 YFSETQ. V was trimmed by 1 base and J by 0 bases, leaving 4 bases between them. The CDR3 totals 14 residues. The CDR3 spells CASSLSATNEKLFF. The CDR3 region has the DNA TGCGCCAGCAGCTTGTCAGCAACTAATGAAAAACTGTTTTTT.

This clone was seen just once. The J gene is TRBJ2-7, the V gene TRBV3-1 (or the pseudogene TRBV3-2); TRBD1 matches at 7 bases. J gave up 6 bases and V 1 base, and 3 bases lay outside the gene matches. The CDR3 is 13 amino acids. The V gene's germline CDR1 is LGHDT and CDR2 YNNKEL (reference sequence). The CDR3 here is CASSQGAGGEQYF. CDR3 sequence (DNA): TGTGCCAGCAGCCAAGGGGCAGGGGGCGAGCAGTACTTC.

The chain is built from TRBV11-2 and TRBJ2-5; D perhaps matches TRBD1 (6 bases). The V end lost 6 bases, the J end lost 2 bases, and 13 bases lay between the germline ends. The CDR3 runs to 14 residues. Germline lookup yields CDR1 SGHAT and CDR2 FQNNGV. The CDR3 region has the DNA TGTGCCAGCAGTTCCCAGGGACATCAAGAGACCCAGTACTTC. It specifies CASSSQGHQETQYF.

The J gene is TRBJ1-6, the V gene TRBV7-3, with a possible D match to TRBD1 (5 bases). CDR1 is SGHTA and CDR2 is FQGTGA in the germline V gene. The CDR3 is 14 residues long. Trimming left V 5 bases short and J 7 bases short, with 12 bases between. The CDR3 coding sequence is TGTGCCAGCAGCCGGGACGCGGGAAATTCACCCCTCCACTTT. Residues: CASSRDAGNSPLHF. Supplemented by reference TRBV7-3 and TRBJ1-6, the full variable domain reads GAGVSQTPSNKVTEKGKYVELRCDPISGHTALYWYRQSLGQGPEFLIYFQGTGAADDSGLPNDRFFAVRPEGSVSTLKIQRTERGDSAVYLCASSRDAGNSPLHFGNGTRLTVT.

CDR3 loop: CASRNRFQETQYF. CDR3 nucleotide sequence: TGTGCCAGCAGGAACAGGTTCCAAGAGACCCAGTACTTC. The chain is built from TRBV12-3 or TRBV12-4 and TRBJ2-5; TRBD1 is a possible D gene (5 bases). Trimming cost V 6 bases and J 1 base, with 9 bases left between them. This CDR3 comprises 13 residues.

The V gene is TRBV9, the J gene TRBJ2-7; D gene uncertain. CDR1 and CDR2 from the germline V gene are SGDLS and YYNGEE. Trimming pared 0 bases from V and 1 base from J, leaving 8 bases between. There are 14 residues in the CDR3. CDR3 DNA sequence: TGTGCCAGCAGCGTAGACGGCGGTTCCTACGAGCAGTACTTC. This sequence encodes CASSVDGGSYEQYF.

The rearrangement uses TRBV5-1 and TRBJ1-1; D is ambiguous. V lost 0 bases and J 7 bases, leaving 13 bases between the germline ends. The length of the CDR3 is 14 residues. Germline V CDR1 and CDR2: SGHRS, YFSETQ. The chain's CDR3 is CASSLVSTSFEAFF. CDR3 bases: TGCGCCAGCAGCTTGGTCAGTACGTCATTTGAAGCTTTCTTT.